This TCR beta chain was identified during a study of blood T cell repertoires in COVID-19. The V and J ends lost 3 bases and 2 bases respectively, with 10 bases between them. The V gene's germline CDR1 is LGHDT and CDR2 YNNKEL (reference sequence). CDR3 length: 14 amino acids. As originally analysed: Estimates of nucleated cell counts were drawn from the amplification of reference gene primers. Some clones are missing from TCRdb's copy, which holds only in-frame ones; the method was immunoSEQ multiplex PCR. V and J calls and clone size follow that table, whereas D and trimming were derived from the DNA. Here the sample spans 400,000 or so clones, 89% being singletons. Of note for this clone: The sample has other DNA sequences that encode this CDR3 too.

The chain has TRBV3-1 (or the pseudogene TRBV3-2) and TRBJ1-2; possible D gene TRBD1, 6 bases. This clonotype was sampled from a woman aged 40-49 years with COVID-19, enrolled during active disease. Sequenced sample: peripheral blood. The CDR3 loop is CASSQPTGNYGYTF. DNA of the CDR3: TGTGCCAGCAGCCAGCCCACAGGGAACTATGGCTACACCTTC.